Below, 30 T cell receptor beta chains from the same sample are listed, as sequenced in a study of blood T cell repertoires in COVID-19. The repertoire was sequenced with immunoSEQ multiplex PCR; TCRdb's copy has only in-frame clones and lacks some. The data show about 110,000 clones, roughly four fifths seen once. Material for sequencing was peripheral blood. The receptors derive from a woman in her 70s with acute or convalescent COVID-19.

The chain uses TRBV18 and TRBJ2-7; possibly TRBD1 for D (5 bases). Trimming pared 3 bases from V and 1 base from J, leaving 13 bases between. In germline, CDR1 is KGHSH, CDR2 LQKENI. CDR3 length: 15 amino acids. CDR3 residues: CASSPTGLGSYEQYF. The DNA for the CDR3 is TGTGCCAGCTCACCTACAGGCCTGGGGTCCTACGAGCAGTACTTC.

This clone came up once. This chain connects TRBV23-1 to TRBJ1-5; 8 nucleotides line up with TRBD1. TRBV23-1 is an ORF for which the function is uncertain. The trim removed 3 bases at V and 6 bases at J, leaving 10 bases unmatched. The CDR3 extends over 16 amino acids. The CDR3 loop reads CASSQGEQGEAQPQHF. The CDR3 DNA sequence: TGCGCCAGCAGTCAGGGGGAACAGGGGGAAGCTCAGCCCCAGCATTTT.

The rearrangement uses TRBV28 and TRBJ1-1, with a weak D call TRBD1 (6 bases). Trimming took 3 bases from V and 11 from J, leaving 10 bases between them. Germline V gene sequence: CDR1 MDHEN, CDR2 SYDVKM. The CDR3 contains 11 residues. The CDR3 bases are TGTGCCAGCAGTTTTGACAGGCGTGCTTTCTTT. Protein product: CASSFDRRAFF.

This chain joins TRBV5-3 and TRBJ2-7; 7 bases agree with TRBD1. TRBV5-3 is assigned to the ORF class and has an uncertain function. CDR3 length equals 14 residues. With 4 bases clipped from V and 5 bases from J, the junction kept 9 bases outside the gene matches. The CDR3: CARSRQSRGHEQYV. Here the CDR3 DNA reads TGTGCCAGAAGCCGTCAGAGTAGGGGGCACGAGCAGTACGTC.

This clone was found a few times. The V gene is TRBV18, the J gene TRBJ1-1, with D possibly TRBD1 on 6 matching bases. The CDR3 covers 14 residues. The germline CDR1 and CDR2 sequences are KGHSH and LQKENI. V was shortened by 2 bases and J by 5 bases, with 12 bases between the two germline ends. The CDR3 sequence is CASSPGGPGTEAFF. The CDR3 nucleotides read TGTGCCAGCTCACCAGGGGGCCCGGGGACTGAAGCTTTCTTT.

The chain combines TRBV14 with TRBJ1-4; 8 bases are shared with TRBD1. After removal of 2 bases from V and 7 bases from J, the junction contained 9 bases not matched to a gene. The CDR3 sequence is 16 residues long. Per the germline V gene, CDR1 is SGHDN and CDR2 is FVKESK. The CDR3 loop is CASSQRTQGAREKLFF. The DNA of the CDR3 is TGTGCCAGCAGCCAACGCACCCAGGGGGCGCGTGAAAAACTGTTTTTT.

This clone has only a few counts. V usage is TRBV6-5 and J usage is TRBJ2-7; 7 bases are a match to TRBD1. The trim removed 6 bases at V and 3 bases at J, leaving 8 bases unmatched. CDR3 length: 14 residues. CDR1 MNHEY and CDR2 SVGAGI come from the germline V gene. DNA for the CDR3: TGTGCCAGCAGACAGGGGCCGGGTGTCTACGAGCAGTACGTC. This encodes CASRQGPGVYEQYV.

CDR3 sequence: CATSSRETGNTIYF. The CDR3 DNA is TGTGCCACCAGCAGTCGGGAGACTGGAAACACCATATATTTT. The chain has TRBV15 and TRBJ1-3; D gene ambiguous. Germline CDR1 LNHNV, CDR2 YYDKDF (reference sequence). The V gene lost 3 bases and the J gene lost 2 bases, with 8 bases spanning the gap. This CDR3 comprises 14 residues.

The chain couples TRBV9 to TRBJ2-2, with D possibly being TRBD1 (5 bases). The V gene lost 0 bases and the J gene lost 4 bases, with 13 bases spanning the gap. Germline assignment: CDR1 SGDLS and CDR2 YYNGEE. CDR3 length equals 16 residues. CDR3 sequence reads: CASSVGSQGITGELFF. The CDR3 DNA follows: TGTGCCAGCAGCGTAGGAAGTCAGGGTATCACCGGGGAGCTGTTTTTT.

This clone was recorded only once. The V gene is TRBV4-1, the J gene TRBJ1-5; D is ambiguous. The CDR3 is 14 amino acids. The germline CDR1 and CDR2 sequences are MGHRA and YSYEKL. With 2 bases removed from V and 2 bases from J, the gap between germline ends came to 7 bases. CDR3 loop: CASSQRSGNQPQHF. CDR3 in DNA: TGCGCCAGCAGCCAACGATCGGGCAATCAGCCCCAGCATTTT.

The chain joins TRBV3-1 (or the pseudogene TRBV3-2) to TRBJ1-6; no clear D. The CDR3 sequence is 16 residues long. The V gene lost 0 bases and the J gene lost 7 bases, with 13 bases spanning the gap. Germline assignment: CDR1 LGHDT and CDR2 YNNKEL (reference sequence). CDR3 sequence reads: CASSQDFRGRNSPLHF. CDR3 coding DNA: TGTGCCAGCAGCCAAGATTTTCGGGGAAGAAATTCACCCCTCCACTTT.

The J gene is TRBJ1-2, the V gene TRBV6-6; D perhaps matches TRBD1 (5 bases). Trimming removed 11 bases at V and 2 bases at J, with 15 bases between. The CDR3 contains 13 residues. Germline loops: CDR1 MNHNY, CDR2 SVGAGI (reference sequence). CDR3 protein: CAVRSTVNYGYTF. CDR3 coding DNA: TGTGCCGTACGATCGACAGTCAACTATGGCTACACCTTC.

This rearrangement joins TRBV19 to TRBJ2-2; 9 nucleotides agree with TRBD2. Germline V lookup: CDR1 LNHDA, CDR2 SQIVND (reference sequence). The CDR3 spans 18 residues. Losses at the gene ends were 7 bases for V and 0 bases for J; bases not matched to a gene: 12. CDR3 amino acids: CASTRGASGIANTGELFF. The CDR3 DNA sequence: TGTGCCAGTACAAGAGGGGCTAGCGGGATCGCGAACACCGGGGAGCTGTTTTTT.

The chain uses TRBV29-1 and TRBJ1-1; perhaps TRBD1 as D (6 bases). The V and J ends lost 5 bases and 3 bases respectively, with 16 bases between them. The CDR3 totals 14 residues. Per germline, CDR1 SQVTM and CDR2 ANQGSEA. CDR3 in amino acids: CSVLYQGLDTEAFF. CDR3 nucleotide sequence: TGCAGCGTTTTGTACCAGGGGCTAGACACTGAAGCTTTCTTT.

The gene calls are TRBV4-3 and TRBJ1-4, with D perhaps matching TRBD1 (6 bases). Germline CDR1 reads LGHNA; CDR2 reads YSLEER. The CDR3 contains 18 residues. V lost 4 bases to trimming and J lost 0 bases, with 18 bases between them. The CDR3 spells CASSPDVQGLTTNEKLFF. The DNA for the CDR3 is TGCGCCAGCAGCCCTGACGTACAGGGCCTAACAACTAATGAAAAACTGTTTTTT.

This chain links TRBV28 with TRBJ1-2; 8 bases fit TRBD1. CDR1 MDHEN and CDR2 SYDVKM come from the germline V gene. This CDR3 has 14 amino acids. The V segment lost 7 bases and the J segment 7 bases; nucleotides outside the gene matches: 11. This CDR3 reads CASKAGGAVGGYTF. As DNA, the CDR3 is TGTGCCAGCAAGGCAGGGGGCGCGGTAGGTGGCTACACCTTC.

This clone has a single count. The chain employs TRBV9 and TRBJ2-2; 9 positions agree with TRBD1. Germline-derived CDR1 and CDR2 are SGDLS and YYNGEE. This CDR3 has 16 amino acids. With 4 bases clipped from V and 0 bases from J, the junction kept 4 bases outside the gene matches. The CDR3 coding sequence is TGTGCCAGCAGCTACCGGGACAGGGCGAACACCGGGGAGCTGTTTTTT. Its translation is CASSYRDRANTGELFF.

In its sample, this clone was seen a few times. The gene calls are TRBV6-1 and TRBJ2-1; 11 bases align to TRBD2. V shed 4 bases, J shed 0 bases, and the junction held 11 bases outside the gene matches. The CDR3 totals 19 residues. CDR1 and CDR2 from the germline V gene are MNHNS and SASEGT. CDR3 in DNA: TGTGCCAGCAGTGGGGGACTAGCGGATCAAAAAAGCTCCTACAATGAGCAGTTCTTC. Translated: CASSGGLADQKSSYNEQFF.

The V gene is TRBV4-1, the J gene TRBJ2-2, with 7 nucleotides matching TRBD2. The CDR3 consists of 17 residues. Germline V CDR1 and CDR2: MGHRA, YSYEKL. V shed 4 bases and J 1 base; nucleotides not matched to a gene: 9. CDR3 in amino acids: CASSPPRGGGNTGELFF. The CDR3 DNA is TGCGCCAGCAGCCCCCCTCGAGGCGGGGGGAACACCGGGGAGCTGTTTTTT.

This chain joins TRBV2 and TRBJ2-7, with 13 bases that match TRBD2. The CDR3 totals 13 residues. V was pared by 8 bases and J by 6 bases, with 4 bases of the junction left unmatched. Germline V CDR1 and CDR2: SNHLY, FYNNEI. The CDR3 DNA follows: TGTGCCAGCTCCGGGACTAGCGGGGTCGAGCAGTACTTC. It is translated as CASSGTSGVEQYF.

The V call is TRBV28, the J call TRBJ1-2; D might be TRBD1 (6 bases). This CDR3 contains 14 residues. Trimming took off 5 bases at V and 4 bases at J, with 14 bases between the two ends. Germline CDR1 and CDR2: MDHEN and SYDVKM. The CDR3 loop is CASSPQGRTYGYTF. The CDR3 nucleotides are TGTGCCAGCAGTCCCCAGGGGCGGACCTATGGCTACACCTTC.

The chain has TRBV3-1 (or the pseudogene TRBV3-2) and TRBJ2-3, with 13 bases identical to TRBD2. Germline V gene data show CDR1 as LGHDT and CDR2 as YNNKEL (reference sequence). The junction had 3 bases not matched to a gene; V was cut back by 5 bases and J by 1 base. CDR3 length: 16 residues. DNA of the CDR3: TGTGCCAGCAGCATTACTAGCGGGAGGGGCACAGATACGCAGTATTTT. It codes for CASSITSGRGTDTQYF.

V usage is TRBV4-3 and J usage is TRBJ2-5; TRBD1 aligns across 8 bases. Germline CDR1 and CDR2: LGHNA and YSLEER. The junction had 10 bases not matched to a gene; V was cut back by 3 bases and J by 7 bases. This CDR3 contains 15 residues. DNA of the CDR3: TGCGCCAGCAGCCAGTCTGCAGGGGGCAGGGGGACCCAGTACTTC. Protein sequence: CASSQSAGGRGTQYF.

This chain links TRBV28 with TRBJ1-6, with D perhaps matching TRBD1 (6 bases). The ends were cut back, 2 bases at V and 5 bases at J, with 13 bases in the middle. Germline V gene data show CDR1 as MDHEN and CDR2 as SYDVKM. The CDR3 loop spans 16 amino acids. This CDR3 is CASSLTIGQHNSPLHF. DNA of the CDR3: TGTGCCAGCAGTTTAACGATTGGACAGCATAATTCACCCCTCCACTTT.

This sequence joins TRBV29-1 and TRBJ1-1; tentatively, D is TRBD1 (6 bases). The CDR3 sequence is 13 residues long. CDR1 and CDR2 from the germline V gene are SQVTM and ANQGSEA. V shed 6 bases and J shed 5 bases, with 16 bases lying between them. CDR3 loop: CSVTPGGLTEAFF. CDR3 sequence (DNA): TGCAGCGTCACACCCGGGGGGCTGACTGAAGCTTTCTTT.

The V and J genes are TRBV18 and TRBJ1-1; tentatively, D is TRBD1 (6 bases). CDR3 length equals 16 residues. The ends were cut back, 4 bases at V and 1 base at J, with 16 bases in the middle. Germline V gives CDR1 KGHSH, CDR2 LQKENI. As DNA, the CDR3 is TGTGCCAGCTCACTTATGGGCCCGACAGGGAACACTGAAGCTTTCTTT. Amino acids: CASSLMGPTGNTEAFF.

This clone was picked up a small number of times. The CDR3 coding sequence is TGTGCCAGCTTTCGCGGCGGGAACACTGAAGCTTTCTTT. Protein product: CASFRGGNTEAFF. This chain links TRBV28 with TRBJ1-1; D is uncertain. Trimming left V 8 bases short and J 1 base short, with 11 bases between. This CDR3 spans 13 amino acids. The V gene's germline CDR1 is MDHEN and CDR2 SYDVKM.

V is TRBV7-8 and J is TRBJ1-5; 8 nucleotides align to TRBD1. The germline V gene has CDR1 SGHVS and CDR2 FQNEAQ. This CDR3 region has 13 residues. The J segment lost 7 bases and the V segment lost 5 bases, leaving 4 bases of the junction unmatched. In DNA form, the CDR3 reads TGTGCCAGCAGCCCTGACAGGGGACAGCCCCAGCATTTT. It codes for CASSPDRGQPQHF.

The genes are TRBV6-1 and TRBJ1-5; D ambiguous. Germline loops: CDR1 MNHNS, CDR2 SASEGT. CDR3 size: 13 residues. V was pared by 8 bases and J by 7 bases, with 15 bases between. The CDR3 region is CASGGPTIQPQHF. The DNA for the CDR3 is TGTGCCAGCGGAGGACCGACTATACAGCCCCAGCATTTT.

The chain employs TRBV6-5 and TRBJ1-1; 7 nucleotides agree with TRBD1. This CDR3 is built from 15 residues. Losses at the gene ends were 0 bases for V and 1 base for J; bases not matched to a gene: 2. The germline gives CDR1 MNHEY, CDR2 SVGAGI. The CDR3 DNA follows: TGTGCCAGCAGTTACTCGAACAGGGGGAACACTGAAGCTTTCTTT. It encodes CASSYSNRGNTEAFF.